The 6 T cell receptor beta chains listed next were all sequenced from one sample in a study of human thymus T cells. TCRdb keeps only in-frame clones here, not all; method: immunoSEQ multiplex PCR. The sample records some 120,000 clones, around 94% being singletons. Resections from corrective heart surgery provided thymus tissue. Sequencing was done on a sample of thymus tissue. These receptors were taken from a boy under three years old with a congenital heart defect but otherwise immunologically healthy.

The chain couples TRBV27 to TRBJ2-5; 7 positions agree with TRBD2. CDR3 length: 13 residues. CDR1 is MNHEY and CDR2 is SMNVEV in the germline V gene (reference sequence). J was trimmed by 5 bases and V by 4 bases; bases with no gene match: 4. The CDR3 here is CASSSPRGETQYF. CDR3 nucleotides: TGTGCCAGCAGTTCCCCGCGGGGGGAGACCCAGTACTTC.

A few counts support this clone. This sequence joins TRBV28 and TRBJ1-6; 7 bases map to TRBD1. Germline-derived CDR1 and CDR2 are MDHEN and SYDVKM. The length of the CDR3 is 14 residues. V lost 6 bases, J lost 10 bases, and 9 bases stayed unmatched. CDR3: CASRSTGVVSPLHF. The CDR3 DNA follows: TGTGCCAGCAGGTCCACAGGGGTTGTATCACCCCTCCACTTT.

This CDR3 reads CASSQDIDPDSYEQYF. In DNA, the CDR3 is TGCGCCAGCAGCCAAGACATCGACCCGGACTCCTACGAGCAGTACTTC. The V call is TRBV4-3, the J call TRBJ2-7, with D unresolved. CDR1 is LGHNA, CDR2 YSLEER, per germline. The CDR3 contains 16 residues. Trimming took off 0 bases at V and 0 bases at J, with 12 bases between the two ends.

This clone was seen a handful of times. The chain carries TRBV23-1 and TRBJ1-1; no clear D gene. TRBV23-1 qualifies as an ORF whose function is uncertain. The CDR3 covers 14 residues. V gave up 5 bases and J gave up 1 base, with 11 bases separating them. The chain's CDR3 is CASSMEEGNTEAFF. CDR3 DNA: TGCGCCAGCAGTATGGAAGAGGGGAACACTGAAGCTTTCTTT.

The V gene is TRBV6-5, the J gene TRBJ2-5; 7 nucleotides align to TRBD1. Germline V gives CDR1 MNHEY, CDR2 SVGAGI. The CDR3 spans 14 residues. The J segment lost 5 bases and the V segment lost 5 bases, leaving 8 bases of the junction unmatched. DNA of the CDR3: TGTGCCAGCAGTACAGACAGGGACGAGGAGACCCAGTACTTC. This gives the protein CASSTDRDEETQYF.

The rearrangement links TRBV7-2 to TRBJ2-7, with a possible D match to TRBD2 (5 bases). The CDR3 consists of 15 residues. Germline CDR1 reads SGHTA; CDR2 reads FQGNSA. Deletions cut 4 bases from V and 1 base from J, with 14 bases between. This chain's CDR3 is CASSSRVLGSYEQYF. In DNA, the CDR3 is TGTGCCAGCAGCTCGAGGGTGCTAGGGTCCTACGAGCAGTACTTC. Based on the CDR3 plus reference TRBV7-2 and TRBJ2-7, the full variable domain is GAGVSQSPSNKVTEKGKDVELRCDPISGHTALYWYRQSLGQGLEFLIYFQGNSAPDKSGLPSDRFSAERTGGSVSTLTIQRTQQEDSAVYLCASSSRVLGSYEQYFGPGTRLTVT.